This T cell receptor beta chain emerged from a study of cytomegalovirus exposure and HLA in healthy donors. Study observations and caveats: Some segments of the V type, notably TRBV6-2 and TRBV6-3, were excluded as indistinguishable. Cytomegalovirus-associated status was assigned to about 150 TCR beta chains. A later analysis linked a missense DCLRE1C variant to TCR beta V- and J-gene trimming.

The donors, nominally healthy at sampling, likely had unrecorded immune exposures. As to this clone: Its antigen remains unknown.

Germline CDR1 is MNHEY and CDR2 is SVGAGI. This CDR3 comprises 14 residues. V lost 6 bases and J lost 1; bases outside the gene matches: 6. Primers included in the PCR were 60 Vbeta and 13 Jbeta primers. Only in-frame clones appear in the TCRdb table, and some are missing; sequencing was by immunoSEQ multiplex PCR. The sample contains about 160,000 clones, 80% of which appear only once. The source is a young man in good health and CMV-seropositive. This rearrangement joins TRBV6-5 to TRBJ2-7, with 7 bases lining up with TRBD1. The specimen sequenced was PBMCs. CDR3: CASSLGQVSYEQYF. The CDR3 coding sequence is TGTGCCAGCAGCCTTGGACAGGTGTCCTACGAGCAGTACTTC.